The 26 T cell receptor beta chains below were found in one sample sequenced in a study of T cell responses to AZD1222 COVID-19 vaccine. Method: immunoSEQ multiplex PCR; TCRdb's copy keeps in-frame clones and lacks some. Altogether approximately 100,000 clones are present, roughly nine tenths being singletons, with the ten largest covering roughly 5.2%. Sequencing was performed on peripheral blood, taken on day 0 of AZD1222 vaccination. The source of these receptors is an adult in good health.

The chain employs TRBV19 and TRBJ2-2; 7 positions agree with TRBD1. This CDR3 has 14 amino acids. In germline, CDR1 is LNHDA, CDR2 SQIVND (reference sequence). Unmatched junction bases numbered 3, after V lost 5 bases and J lost 3 bases. CDR3 coding DNA: TGTGCCAGTAGTTGGGGACAGTACACCGGGGAGCTGTTTTTT. Its protein product is CASSWGQYTGELFF.

The CDR3 DNA sequence: TGTGCCAGCATAGGCAGGAGGGGAACTGAAGCTTTCTTT. It translates to CASIGRRGTEAFF. The V call is TRBV2, the J call TRBJ1-1, with a possible D match to TRBD1 (5 bases). V shed 7 bases and J shed 5 bases, with 14 bases lying between them. CDR3 length equals 13 residues. The germline V gene has CDR1 SNHLY and CDR2 FYNNEI.

The chain is built from TRBV27 and TRBJ1-4, with unresolved D. Germline-derived CDR1 and CDR2 are MNHEY and SMNVEV (reference sequence). The CDR3 loop spans 15 amino acids. Trimming pared 3 bases from V and 5 bases from J, leaving 13 bases between. For the CDR3, the DNA is TGTGCCAGCAGTTTCGGGCACCAGAGGAATGAAAAACTGTTTTTT. Its protein is CASSFGHQRNEKLFF. The variable domain in full, with the rest retrieved from reference TRBV27 and TRBJ1-4, is EAQVTQNPRYLITVTGKKLTVTCSQNMNHEYMSWYRQDPGLGLRQIYYSMNVEVTDKGDVPEGYKVSRKEKRNFPLILESPSPNQTSLYFCASSFGHQRNEKLFFGSGTQLSVL.

CDR3 nucleotides: TGTGCCAGCTCACCAGGGGCCACCTACGAGCAGTACTTC. This encodes CASSPGATYEQYF. The rearrangement joins TRBV18 to TRBJ2-7, with D possibly matching TRBD1 (5 bases). V was cut by 2 bases and J by 2 bases, with 7 bases left in between. The CDR3 has 13 amino acids. Germline loops: CDR1 KGHSH, CDR2 LQKENI.

A few counts support this clone. The chain combines TRBV4-1 with TRBJ1-2; D perhaps matches TRBD1 (5 bases). The germline V and J ends were trimmed by 4 bases and 0 bases, with 18 bases remaining between them. The germline V gene encodes CDR1 MGHRA and CDR2 YSYEKL. CDR3 length equals 17 residues. Here the CDR3 reads CASSPEGRRTANYGYTF. As DNA, the CDR3 is TGCGCCAGCAGCCCCGAGGGGAGGCGTACAGCTAACTATGGCTACACCTTC.

The chain links TRBV2 to TRBJ1-5, with D perhaps TRBD1 (5 bases). This CDR3 region has 14 residues. The germline CDR1 and CDR2 sequences are SNHLY and FYNNEI. The ends were cut back, 7 bases at V and 0 bases at J, with 10 bases in the middle. This CDR3 reads CASTGHYSNQPQHF. The CDR3 coding sequence is TGTGCCAGCACCGGACACTATAGCAATCAGCCCCAGCATTTT.

The chain carries TRBV28 and TRBJ1-2; the D is unclear. The germline V gene has CDR1 MDHEN and CDR2 SYDVKM. V was pared by 9 bases and J by 4 bases, with 12 bases between. The CDR3 loop spans 12 amino acids. The CDR3 here is CASVTRPYGYTF. The CDR3 bases are TGTGCCAGTGTAACTAGGCCCTATGGCTACACCTTC.

The chain carries TRBV28 and TRBJ2-7; 7 nucleotides line up with TRBD1. Trimming took 6 bases from V and 1 from J; bases not matched to a gene: 15. This CDR3 has 17 residues. Per the germline V gene, CDR1 is MDHEN and CDR2 is SYDVKM. The CDR3 DNA is TGTGCCAGCAGAACAGAAAACCGGGACAGAGTTTCCTACGAGCAGTACTTC. This translates into CASRTENRDRVSYEQYF.

This clone has only one observation. The CDR3 DNA reads TGCGCCAGCAGAACCCAGACAGAAACGAACACTGAAGCTTTCTTT. It encodes CASRTQTETNTEAFF. The chain links TRBV5-1 to TRBJ1-1, with D possibly being TRBD1 (5 bases). This CDR3 spans 15 amino acids. The germline V and J ends were trimmed by 5 bases and 1 base, with 15 bases remaining between them. Germline loops: CDR1 SGHRS, CDR2 YFSETQ.

The genes are TRBV4-3 and TRBJ2-3; possibly TRBD2 for D (7 bases). CDR1 and CDR2 from the germline V gene are LGHNA and YSLEER. Trimming removed 0 bases at V and 2 bases at J, with 15 bases between. The CDR3 is made up of 17 amino acids. The CDR3 region has the DNA TGCGCCAGCAGCCAAGATCATCGGGGGGCTGACACAGATACGCAGTATTTT. Its protein product is CASSQDHRGADTDTQYF.

V is TRBV5-4 and J is TRBJ2-1; TRBD2 agrees at 7 bases. The V segment lost 4 bases and the J segment 2 bases; nucleotides outside the gene matches: 9. The CDR3 contains 16 residues. Germline loops: CDR1 SGHNT, CDR2 YYREEE (reference sequence). The CDR3 nucleotides read TGTGCCAGCAGCGAGGGCGGCGGGGGTACCTACAATGAGCAGTTCTTC. This codes for CASSEGGGGTYNEQFF.

The CDR3 is CAWSDRAYTEAFF. The CDR3 bases are TGTGCCTGGAGTGACAGGGCATACACTGAAGCTTTCTTT. This rearrangement joins TRBV30 to TRBJ1-1, with D perhaps TRBD1 (6 bases). Germline-derived CDR1 and CDR2 are GTSNPN and SVGIG (reference sequence). V shed 1 base and J shed 3 bases, with 9 bases lying between them. The CDR3 runs 13 residues.

This chain connects TRBV6-5 to TRBJ2-7; D unclear. V lost 7 bases, J lost 3 bases, and 13 bases lay in between. Germline V gene data show CDR1 as MNHEY and CDR2 as SVGAGI. This CDR3 contains 13 residues. Here the CDR3 reads CASNPSTDYEQYF. CDR3 nucleotide sequence: TGTGCCAGCAATCCATCAACAGACTACGAGCAGTACTTC.

The gene calls are TRBV27 and TRBJ2-1; the match to TRBD1 covers 7 bases. Germline V gives CDR1 MNHEY, CDR2 SMNVEV (reference sequence). This CDR3 is built from 14 residues. The V gene end was trimmed by 5 bases and the J gene end by 9 bases; junction bases not matched to a gene: 10. CDR3 in amino acids: CASSLTGNLAEQFF. The CDR3 coding sequence is TGTGCCAGCAGTCTGACAGGGAATCTAGCTGAGCAGTTCTTC.

The J gene is TRBJ1-2, the V gene TRBV12-3 or TRBV12-4; no firm D call. CDR3 length: 13 amino acids. With 3 bases removed from V and 4 bases from J, the gap between germline ends came to 9 bases. CDR3 coding DNA: TGTGCCAGCAGTTTGTCCTCGAGCTATGGCTACACCTTC. It is translated as CASSLSSSYGYTF.

On this clone: Other DNA sequences in the same sample also yield this CDR3. The chain uses TRBV9 and TRBJ1-2; D is possibly TRBD1 (5 bases). Trimming shortened V by 2 bases and J by 1 base, and 6 bases separated the two germline ends. From germline, CDR1 is SGDLS and CDR2 YYNGEE. The CDR3 covers 13 residues. The CDR3 spells CASSVQGNYGYTF. The CDR3 nucleotides are TGTGCCAGCAGCGTCCAGGGTAACTATGGCTACACCTTC. The full variable domain, in which reference TRBV9 and TRBJ1-2 provide the parts outside the CDR3, is DSGVTQTPKHLITATGQRVTLRCSPRSGDLSVYWYQQSLDQGLQFLIQYYNGEERAKGNILERFSAQQFPDLHSELNLSSLELGDSALYFCASSVQGNYGYTFGSGTRLTVV.

The V call is TRBV28, the J call TRBJ2-7, with D unclear. V lost 7 bases and J lost 10, with 17 bases in between. CDR1 and CDR2 from the germline V gene are MDHEN and SYDVKM. The CDR3 has 12 residues. The CDR3: CASTDAIRRQYF. Here the CDR3 DNA reads TGTGCCAGCACAGACGCAATACGCCGACAGTACTTC.

V and J are TRBV19 and TRBJ2-3; D is unclear. Germline-derived CDR1 and CDR2 are LNHDA and SQIVND (reference sequence). Trimming pared 1 base from V and 5 bases from J, leaving 4 bases between. The CDR3 contains 12 residues. CDR3 nucleotides: TGTGCCAGTAGTATAGGTTTAGATACGCAGTATTTT. Protein: CASSIGLDTQYF.

The V and J genes are TRBV28 and TRBJ1-1, with 7 bases fitting TRBD1. The CDR3 totals 14 residues. Germline values: CDR1 MDHEN, CDR2 SYDVKM. Losses at the gene ends were 7 bases for V and 1 base for J; bases not matched to a gene: 6. In DNA, the CDR3 is TGTGCCAGCACCCACCGGGACAGGAACACTGAAGCTTTCTTT. As protein: CASTHRDRNTEAFF.

The chain links TRBV3-1 (or the pseudogene TRBV3-2) to TRBJ1-1; 11 bases are shared with TRBD1. The CDR3 length is 14 residues. Germline values: CDR1 LGHDT, CDR2 YNNKEL (reference sequence). J gave up 4 bases and V 6 bases, and 4 bases lay outside the gene matches. Written as DNA, the CDR3 is TGTGCCAGCAGGCCCGGGACAGGGGGCACTGAAGCTTTCTTT. As protein: CASRPGTGGTEAFF.

The rearrangement uses TRBV7-9 and TRBJ1-1; D is uncertain. This CDR3 contains 14 residues. Per germline, CDR1 SEHNR and CDR2 FQNEAQ (reference sequence). V gave up 4 bases and J gave up 5 bases, with 14 bases separating them. The CDR3 reads CASSYTMGGTEAFF. The CDR3 DNA is TGTGCCAGCAGCTACACCATGGGAGGTACTGAAGCTTTCTTT.

This rearrangement joins TRBV3-1 (or the pseudogene TRBV3-2) to TRBJ2-5; D tentatively reads TRBD1 or TRBD2 (6 bases each). Trimming left V 8 bases short and J 1 base short, with 14 bases between. This CDR3 contains 14 residues. Per germline, CDR1 LGHDT and CDR2 YNNKEL (reference sequence). The CDR3 loop is CASGEDRVQETQYF. The CDR3 DNA is TGTGCCAGCGGGGAGGACAGAGTCCAAGAGACCCAGTACTTC.

CDR3 coding DNA: TGTGCCAGCAGCTTATGGGAGCTAACGAACACCGGGGAGCTGTTTTTT. It yields the protein CASSLWELTNTGELFF. The chain recombines TRBV7-2 with TRBJ2-2; D possibly corresponds to TRBD2 (5 bases). The CDR3 is made up of 16 amino acids. The V gene's germline CDR1 is SGHTA and CDR2 FQGNSA. V lost 2 bases to trimming and J lost 0 bases, with 10 bases between them.

The genes are TRBV10-3 and TRBJ1-5, with a tentative D call TRBD1 (5 bases). Trimming shortened V by 0 bases and J by 7 bases, and 13 bases separated the two germline ends. The CDR3 sequence is 15 residues long. In germline, CDR1 is ENHRY, CDR2 SYGVKD. The CDR3 spells CAISESTRGQQPQHF. The CDR3, as DNA: TGTGCCATCAGTGAGTCGACGAGGGGCCAACAGCCCCAGCATTTT.

The CDR3 protein is CASSLEATANTEAFF. The CDR3 nucleotides read TGTGCCAGCAGTTTAGAGGCGACAGCGAACACTGAAGCTTTCTTT. The chain recombines TRBV28 with TRBJ1-1; possibly TRBD1 for D (5 bases). The CDR3 totals 15 residues. Germline V CDR1 and CDR2: MDHEN, SYDVKM. The V gene lost 2 bases and the J gene lost 1 base, with 11 bases spanning the gap.

Comment on this clone: A junction end diverges from the germline sequence, so it may reflect a read error. The chain employs TRBV6-1 and TRBJ2-7; 7 nucleotides align to TRBD1. The CDR3 length is 13 residues. Germline V gives CDR1 MNHNS, CDR2 SASEGT. The DNA of the CDR3 is TGTGCCAGCACTGAAACAGGGGTCTACGAGCAGTACTTC. Translating gives CASTETGVYEQYF.